The T cell receptor (beta chain) described here comes from a study of cytomegalovirus exposure and HLA in healthy donors. Study observations and caveats: It was reported in a later analysis that an Asian-associated ancestry cluster showed fewer N-insertions than the approximately 700-donor mean. The likely explanation for a cluster of highly shared sequence variants was sequencing artifact. About 87% or about 30% of the time was how often most TCR beta V segments were productive, according to an earlier analysis.

With regard to this clone: The antigen remains undetermined.

V was clipped by 0 bases and J by 6 bases, with 10 bases between them. From germline, CDR1 is LNHNV and CDR2 YYDKDF (reference sequence). The CDR3 runs to 14 residues. The PCR had 60 Vbeta and 13 Jbeta primers. Data came from immunoSEQ multiplex PCR; TCRdb stores just in-frame clones and leaves some out. This table has about 82,000 clones, 70% to 80% appearing once. This receptor was taken from a man aged 55-75 years in good health and CMV-seronegative. The sequencing sample was made of PBMCs. The V call is TRBV15, the J call TRBJ2-3; D possibly corresponds to TRBD1 (5 bases). The CDR3 reads CATSRDRGPDTQYF. The CDR3 region has the DNA TGTGCCACCAGCAGAGATAGGGGCCCCGATACGCAGTATTTT.